The 32 T cell receptor beta chains listed next were all sequenced from one sample in a study of shared clonotypes between healthy human individuals (TCRdb year 2020). Receptor libraries were prepared by the immunoSEQ multiplex PCR assay. TCRdb took this table from immuneACCESS and kept in-frame rearrangements with V and J called. Such tables lack part of the clones; where checked against another copy, unresolved V genes explain under half of the gap, and the rest is unexplained. Across this sample there are under 600,000 clones, with about 96% seen only once. The ten largest clones add up to about 0.064% of the sample. Material for sequencing was naive CD4+ T cells sorted from blood. The cell subset or site label, as the study defines it: CD45RA+ positively selected. The receptors were gathered from a woman aged 25-40 years in good health.

V usage is TRBV5-1 and J usage is TRBJ1-1; D possibly corresponds to TRBD1 (6 bases). Per germline, CDR1 SGHRS and CDR2 YFSETQ. The CDR3 covers 14 residues. The V end was cut by 4 bases, the J end by 7 bases, with 17 bases between. The CDR3 sequence is CASSGFTGADEAFF. The CDR3 DNA sequence: TGCGCCAGCAGCGGGTTTACGGGGGCTGATGAAGCTTTCTTT.

This chain uses TRBV6-1 with TRBJ1-5; no definite D call. Looked up from germline, CDR1 is MNHNS and CDR2 is SASEGT. Trimming shortened V by 2 bases and J by 5 bases, and 22 bases separated the two germline ends. The CDR3 spans 18 residues. Written as DNA, the CDR3 is TGTGCCAGCAGTGAATGGGGTTATTACGAGAATAGGCATCAGCCCCAGCATTTT. It yields the protein CASSEWGYYENRHQPQHF.

This chain uses TRBV18 with TRBJ1-3, with D unclear. Per germline, CDR1 KGHSH and CDR2 LQKENI. Trimming took off 4 bases at V and 0 bases at J, with 16 bases between the two ends. The CDR3 length is 17 residues. CDR3 in amino acids: CASSLARGSTSGNTIYF. DNA of the CDR3: TGTGCCAGCTCACTAGCCCGCGGTTCGACCTCTGGAAACACCATATATTTT.

The genes are TRBV7-6 and TRBJ1-1; no reliable D call. The CDR3 is made up of 12 amino acids. Per the germline V gene, CDR1 is SGHVS and CDR2 is FNYEAQ. V was shortened by 5 bases and J by 0 bases, with 4 bases between the two germline ends. The DNA for the CDR3 is TGTGCCAGCAGCCCAATGAACACTGAAGCTTTCTTT. This translates into CASSPMNTEAFF.

The gene calls are TRBV6-1 and TRBJ1-1; 12 positions match TRBD1. V shed 6 bases and J 6 bases; nucleotides not matched to a gene: 5. Germline V lookup: CDR1 MNHNS, CDR2 SASEGT. CDR3 length: 14 amino acids. CDR3 bases: TGTGCCAGCAGGATGGGACAGGGGGCGTCTGAAGCTTTCTTT. Amino acid sequence: CASRMGQGASEAFF.

The sample holds one count of this clone. The chain couples TRBV6-6 to TRBJ1-5; D is undetermined. Germline assignment: CDR1 MNHNY and CDR2 SVGAGI (reference sequence). V was pared by 2 bases and J by 0 bases, with 8 bases between. This CDR3 comprises 15 residues. CDR3 bases: TGTGCCAGCAGTTACGGGCAAAATAGCAATCAGCCCCAGCATTTT. It yields the protein CASSYGQNSNQPQHF.

This clone has a single count. The CDR3 reads CASSLTENNEQFF. The CDR3 nucleotides are TGTGCCAGCAGTTTAACAGAGAACAATGAGCAGTTCTTC. The rearrangement links TRBV28 to TRBJ2-1; D remains ambiguous. Germline loops: CDR1 MDHEN, CDR2 SYDVKM. V lost 2 bases to trimming and J lost 5 bases, with 7 bases between them. The CDR3 runs to 13 residues.

This chain joins TRBV6-1 and TRBJ2-7, with 10 bases lining up with TRBD2. The V gene's germline CDR1 is MNHNS and CDR2 SASEGT. This CDR3 spans 15 amino acids. V shed 2 bases and J 2 bases; nucleotides not matched to a gene: 3. CDR3 in DNA: TGTGCCAGCAGTGAACGGCTAGCGGGAGCCTACGAGCAGTACTTC. This encodes CASSERLAGAYEQYF.

The chain links TRBV28 to TRBJ2-5; 7 nucleotides line up with TRBD1. The CDR3 spans 14 residues. Germline V lookup: CDR1 MDHEN, CDR2 SYDVKM. J lost 5 bases, V lost 4 bases, and 7 bases had no gene match. The DNA of the CDR3 is TGTGCCAGCAGTTCCTCCCAGGGGGATGAGACCCAGTACTTC. Residues: CASSSSQGDETQYF. Filled out from reference TRBV28 and TRBJ2-5, the complete variable domain reads DVKVTQSSRYLVKRTGEKVFLECVQDMDHENMFWYRQDPGLGLRLIYFSYDVKMKEKGDIPEGYSVSREKKERFSLILESASTNQTSMYLCASSSSQGDETQYFGPGTRLLVL.

This rearrangement joins TRBV7-2 to TRBJ1-1; D gene unclear. With 1 base removed from V and 1 base from J, the gap between germline ends came to 7 bases. CDR1 is SGHTA and CDR2 is FQGNSA in the germline V gene. This CDR3 is 14 amino acids long. CDR3 amino acids: CASSLGPTNTEAFF. CDR3 coding DNA: TGTGCCAGCAGCTTAGGACCGACGAACACTGAAGCTTTCTTT.

This rearrangement joins TRBV9 to TRBJ2-7; possible D gene TRBD2, 6 bases. The CDR3 has 15 amino acids. The V end was cut by 0 bases, the J end by 3 bases, with 13 bases between. CDR1 and CDR2 (germline): SGDLS, YYNGEE. The CDR3 loop is CASSVAASAIYEQYF. Here the CDR3 DNA reads TGTGCCAGCAGCGTAGCGGCTAGCGCGATCTACGAGCAGTACTTC.

V gene TRBV19 combines with J gene TRBJ2-7; TRBD2 agrees at 7 bases. Germline V gene lookup returns CDR1 LNHDA and CDR2 SQIVND (reference sequence). The ends lost 8 bases at V and 0 bases at J; junction bases unmatched: 13. CDR3 length equals 16 residues. The CDR3 nucleotides read TGTGCCAGTCCCCCACCTACTAGCGCCCACTCCTACGAGCAGTACTTC. It is translated as CASPPPTSAHSYEQYF.

The CDR3 loop is CASRGTGTGANVLTF. CDR3 sequence (DNA): TGTGCCAGCAGGGGGACAGGGACCGGGGCCAACGTCCTGACTTTC. This chain joins TRBV7-2 and TRBJ2-6, with 9 bases matching TRBD1. The CDR3 covers 15 residues. The J segment lost 4 bases and the V segment lost 6 bases, leaving 4 bases of the junction unmatched. CDR1 is SGHTA, CDR2 FQGNSA, per germline. Based on the CDR3 plus reference TRBV7-2 and TRBJ2-6, the full variable domain is GAGVSQSPSNKVTEKGKDVELRCDPISGHTALYWYRQSLGQGLEFLIYFQGNSAPDKSGLPSDRFSAERTGGSVSTLTIQRTQQEDSAVYLCASRGTGTGANVLTFGAGSRLTVL.

This clone has a single count. The chain employs TRBV4-3 and TRBJ2-7, with D perhaps TRBD2 (5 bases). V gave up 3 bases and J gave up 6 bases, with 9 bases separating them. CDR1 LGHNA and CDR2 YSLEER come from the germline V gene. The CDR3 is 12 amino acids. CDR3 DNA sequence: TGCGCCAGCAGCCATCCGGCGGGCGAGCAGTACTTC. Its translation is CASSHPAGEQYF.

The V and J genes are TRBV28 and TRBJ1-5; D remains unclear. The V end was cut by 7 bases, the J end by 0 bases, with 10 bases between. Germline CDR1 is MDHEN and CDR2 is SYDVKM. The CDR3 sequence is 14 residues long. CDR3 amino acids: CASTPSYSNQPQHF. The CDR3 DNA follows: TGTGCCAGCACTCCGAGCTATAGCAATCAGCCCCAGCATTTT.

The chain has TRBV19 and TRBJ2-7, with 9 bases lining up with TRBD1. CDR1 LNHDA and CDR2 SQIVND come from the germline V gene (reference sequence). Losses at the gene ends were 5 bases for V and 3 bases for J; bases not matched to a gene: 8. This CDR3 region has 15 residues. CDR3 residues: CASSAPGTGYYEQYF. DNA for the CDR3: TGTGCCAGTAGTGCCCCCGGGACAGGGTACTACGAGCAGTACTTC. The complete variable domain, with remaining parts taken from reference TRBV19 and TRBJ2-7, reads DGGITQSPKYLFRKEGQNVTLSCEQNLNHDAMYWYRQDPGQGLRLIYYSQIVNDFQKGDIAEGYSVSREKKESFPLTVTSAQKNPTAFYLCASSAPGTGYYEQYFGPGTRLTVT.

V usage is TRBV10-3 and J usage is TRBJ1-5; D not certain. The CDR3 is 17 amino acids. V shed 2 bases and J shed 1 base, with 15 bases lying between them. Germline V gene data show CDR1 as ENHRY and CDR2 as SYGVKD. The CDR3 spells CAISERSEGKSNQPQHF. DNA of the CDR3: TGTGCCATCAGTGAGCGGTCAGAAGGGAAGAGCAATCAGCCCCAGCATTTT.

V usage is TRBV11-2 and J usage is TRBJ2-4; D remains ambiguous. The ends were cut back, 0 bases at V and 6 bases at J, with 9 bases in the middle. The germline V gene encodes CDR1 SGHAT and CDR2 FQNNGV. The CDR3 runs 14 residues. The CDR3 loop reads CASSLDGRPNIQYF. CDR3 coding DNA: TGTGCCAGCAGCTTAGATGGACGTCCAAACATTCAGTACTTC. The whole variable domain, remainder taken from reference TRBV11-2 and TRBJ2-4, is EAGVAQSPRYKIIEKRQSVAFWCNPISGHATLYWYQQILGQGPKLLIQFQNNGVVDDSQLPKDRFSAERLKGVDSTLKIQPAKLEDSAVYLCASSLDGRPNIQYFGAGTRLSVL.

Of note for this clone: The sample contains more than one DNA sequence encoding this CDR3. The rearrangement joins TRBV7-3 to TRBJ2-3; D not certain. The CDR3 has 12 residues. V shed 6 bases and J shed 1 base, with 5 bases lying between them. CDR1 SGHTA and CDR2 FQGTGA come from the germline V gene. CDR3 amino acids: CASSPGTDTQYF. The CDR3 DNA follows: TGTGCCAGCAGTCCAGGCACAGATACGCAGTATTTT.

The chain joins TRBV5-6 to TRBJ2-1; the D is unclear. V shed 10 bases and J shed 8 bases, with 13 bases lying between them. Germline V gene lookup returns CDR1 SGHDT and CDR2 YYEEEE. The CDR3 covers 11 residues. CDR3 nucleotides: TGTGCCTGTAGAAAGGATCATGAGCAGTTCTTC. Translating it yields CACRKDHEQFF.

Here the CDR3 DNA reads TGTGCCAGCAGTTATTCGGACTATCCCGGGGAGCTGTTTTTT. The encoded protein is CASSYSDYPGELFF. The V call is TRBV6-5, the J call TRBJ2-2, with a possible D match to TRBD2 (6 bases). Looked up from germline, CDR1 is MNHEY and CDR2 is SVGAGI. V dropped 3 bases and J dropped 6 bases, with 11 bases sitting between them. The CDR3 spans 14 residues.

This sequence joins TRBV6-1 and TRBJ2-3; a weak D match, TRBD2 (5 bases). Germline CDR1 MNHNS, CDR2 SASEGT. The CDR3 is 15 amino acids. Trimming pared 8 bases from V and 2 bases from J, leaving 17 bases between. The CDR3 here is CASAVQSGITDTQYF. The CDR3, as DNA: TGTGCCAGCGCTGTACAAAGCGGTATCACAGATACGCAGTATTTT.

The gene calls are TRBV29-1 and TRBJ1-1; a weak D match, TRBD1 (5 bases). The CDR3 loop spans 12 amino acids. V lost 7 bases to trimming and J lost 4 bases, with 13 bases between them. Germline loops: CDR1 SQVTM, CDR2 ANQGSEA. The CDR3 reads CSGMTEGTEAFF. The CDR3, as DNA: TGCAGCGGAATGACAGAAGGCACTGAAGCTTTCTTT.

The rearrangement links TRBV28 to TRBJ2-3, with TRBD2 matching 8 bases. The CDR3 covers 18 residues. Unmatched junction bases numbered 11, after V lost 3 bases and J lost 0 bases. From germline, CDR1 is MDHEN and CDR2 SYDVKM. CDR3 in DNA: TGTGCCAGCAGTTTTCCCCCCTCTGCGGGAGGAAGCACAGATACGCAGTATTTT. It is translated as CASSFPPSAGGSTDTQYF.

The V and J genes are TRBV21-1 and TRBJ2-5. TRBV21-1 is labeled a pseudogene. The CDR3 length is 9 residues. CDR3 amino acids: CASIRNQYF. For the CDR3, the DNA is TGTGCCAGCATTAGGAACCAGTACTTC.

The chain joins TRBV7-9 to TRBJ2-7; D tentatively fits TRBD1 or TRBD2 (7 bases each). There are 14 residues in the CDR3. The germline V and J ends were trimmed by 5 bases and 4 bases, with 15 bases remaining between them. Germline values: CDR1 SEHNR, CDR2 FQNEAQ (reference sequence). DNA for the CDR3: TGTGCCAGCAGCGTCAGACAGGGAGGGTACGAGCAGTACTTC. It is translated as CASSVRQGGYEQYF.

The rearrangement joins TRBV18 to TRBJ2-7, with 7 bases identical to TRBD1. V shed 3 bases and J 0 bases; nucleotides not matched to a gene: 8. CDR1 is KGHSH, CDR2 LQKENI, per germline. This CDR3 is 16 amino acids long. The CDR3: CASSPLTGMSSYEQYF. The CDR3 DNA reads TGTGCCAGCTCACCCTTGACAGGGATGAGCTCCTACGAGCAGTACTTC.

The chain uses TRBV4-1 and TRBJ1-2; no firm D call. The CDR3 length is 13 residues. V was pared by 0 bases and J by 8 bases, with 10 bases between. CDR1 and CDR2 from the germline V gene are MGHRA and YSYEKL. The CDR3 nucleotides are TGCGCCAGCAGCCAAGATCGTCGGGGAGGCTACACCTTC. This codes for CASSQDRRGGYTF.

The chain has TRBV10-2 and TRBJ2-2; 7 positions agree with TRBD2. This CDR3 is 17 amino acids long. The germline CDR1 and CDR2 sequences are WSHSY and SAAADI. The V gene end was trimmed by 8 bases and the J gene end by 0 bases; junction bases not matched to a gene: 12. The chain's CDR3 is CASGEWRGRANTGELFF. The DNA for the CDR3 is TGCGCCAGCGGGGAGTGGCGAGGGAGGGCGAACACCGGGGAGCTGTTTTTT.

J is TRBJ1-1 and V is TRBV19, with D perhaps TRBD1 (5 bases). Germline assignment: CDR1 LNHDA and CDR2 SQIVND (reference sequence). The CDR3 has 20 amino acids. V was pared by 5 bases and J by 6 bases, with 34 bases between. The CDR3 bases are TGTGCCAGTAGTCACGGACGGCTGTCGTCAGGGCCAACGAGCCGCCCTGAAGCTTTCTTT. The encoded protein is CASSHGRLSSGPTSRPEAFF.

V is TRBV5-6 and J is TRBJ1-3, with TRBD1 as a possible D gene (6 bases). The CDR3 has 16 residues. V lost 0 bases, J lost 11 bases, and 21 bases lay in between. The germline V gene encodes CDR1 SGHDT and CDR2 YYEEEE. CDR3 residues: CASSLAHPSGANAIYF. The DNA of the CDR3 is TGTGCCAGCAGCTTGGCCCATCCCTCAGGGGCCAATGCCATATATTTT.

In its sample, this clone was seen once. The J gene is TRBJ1-2, the V gene TRBV19; 7 bases line up with TRBD1. The germline CDR1 and CDR2 sequences are LNHDA and SQIVND (reference sequence). There are 11 residues in the CDR3. V lost 6 bases, J lost 12 bases, and 7 bases stayed unmatched. The CDR3 sequence is CASSRRGQNTF. CDR3 bases: TGTGCCAGTAGCCGAAGGGGACAGAACACCTTC. The full variable domain, in which reference TRBV19 and TRBJ1-2 provide the parts outside the CDR3, is DGGITQSPKYLFRKEGQNVTLSCEQNLNHDAMYWYRQDPGQGLRLIYYSQIVNDFQKGDIAEGYSVSREKKESFPLTVTSAQKNPTAFYLCASSRRGQNTFGSGTRLTVV.